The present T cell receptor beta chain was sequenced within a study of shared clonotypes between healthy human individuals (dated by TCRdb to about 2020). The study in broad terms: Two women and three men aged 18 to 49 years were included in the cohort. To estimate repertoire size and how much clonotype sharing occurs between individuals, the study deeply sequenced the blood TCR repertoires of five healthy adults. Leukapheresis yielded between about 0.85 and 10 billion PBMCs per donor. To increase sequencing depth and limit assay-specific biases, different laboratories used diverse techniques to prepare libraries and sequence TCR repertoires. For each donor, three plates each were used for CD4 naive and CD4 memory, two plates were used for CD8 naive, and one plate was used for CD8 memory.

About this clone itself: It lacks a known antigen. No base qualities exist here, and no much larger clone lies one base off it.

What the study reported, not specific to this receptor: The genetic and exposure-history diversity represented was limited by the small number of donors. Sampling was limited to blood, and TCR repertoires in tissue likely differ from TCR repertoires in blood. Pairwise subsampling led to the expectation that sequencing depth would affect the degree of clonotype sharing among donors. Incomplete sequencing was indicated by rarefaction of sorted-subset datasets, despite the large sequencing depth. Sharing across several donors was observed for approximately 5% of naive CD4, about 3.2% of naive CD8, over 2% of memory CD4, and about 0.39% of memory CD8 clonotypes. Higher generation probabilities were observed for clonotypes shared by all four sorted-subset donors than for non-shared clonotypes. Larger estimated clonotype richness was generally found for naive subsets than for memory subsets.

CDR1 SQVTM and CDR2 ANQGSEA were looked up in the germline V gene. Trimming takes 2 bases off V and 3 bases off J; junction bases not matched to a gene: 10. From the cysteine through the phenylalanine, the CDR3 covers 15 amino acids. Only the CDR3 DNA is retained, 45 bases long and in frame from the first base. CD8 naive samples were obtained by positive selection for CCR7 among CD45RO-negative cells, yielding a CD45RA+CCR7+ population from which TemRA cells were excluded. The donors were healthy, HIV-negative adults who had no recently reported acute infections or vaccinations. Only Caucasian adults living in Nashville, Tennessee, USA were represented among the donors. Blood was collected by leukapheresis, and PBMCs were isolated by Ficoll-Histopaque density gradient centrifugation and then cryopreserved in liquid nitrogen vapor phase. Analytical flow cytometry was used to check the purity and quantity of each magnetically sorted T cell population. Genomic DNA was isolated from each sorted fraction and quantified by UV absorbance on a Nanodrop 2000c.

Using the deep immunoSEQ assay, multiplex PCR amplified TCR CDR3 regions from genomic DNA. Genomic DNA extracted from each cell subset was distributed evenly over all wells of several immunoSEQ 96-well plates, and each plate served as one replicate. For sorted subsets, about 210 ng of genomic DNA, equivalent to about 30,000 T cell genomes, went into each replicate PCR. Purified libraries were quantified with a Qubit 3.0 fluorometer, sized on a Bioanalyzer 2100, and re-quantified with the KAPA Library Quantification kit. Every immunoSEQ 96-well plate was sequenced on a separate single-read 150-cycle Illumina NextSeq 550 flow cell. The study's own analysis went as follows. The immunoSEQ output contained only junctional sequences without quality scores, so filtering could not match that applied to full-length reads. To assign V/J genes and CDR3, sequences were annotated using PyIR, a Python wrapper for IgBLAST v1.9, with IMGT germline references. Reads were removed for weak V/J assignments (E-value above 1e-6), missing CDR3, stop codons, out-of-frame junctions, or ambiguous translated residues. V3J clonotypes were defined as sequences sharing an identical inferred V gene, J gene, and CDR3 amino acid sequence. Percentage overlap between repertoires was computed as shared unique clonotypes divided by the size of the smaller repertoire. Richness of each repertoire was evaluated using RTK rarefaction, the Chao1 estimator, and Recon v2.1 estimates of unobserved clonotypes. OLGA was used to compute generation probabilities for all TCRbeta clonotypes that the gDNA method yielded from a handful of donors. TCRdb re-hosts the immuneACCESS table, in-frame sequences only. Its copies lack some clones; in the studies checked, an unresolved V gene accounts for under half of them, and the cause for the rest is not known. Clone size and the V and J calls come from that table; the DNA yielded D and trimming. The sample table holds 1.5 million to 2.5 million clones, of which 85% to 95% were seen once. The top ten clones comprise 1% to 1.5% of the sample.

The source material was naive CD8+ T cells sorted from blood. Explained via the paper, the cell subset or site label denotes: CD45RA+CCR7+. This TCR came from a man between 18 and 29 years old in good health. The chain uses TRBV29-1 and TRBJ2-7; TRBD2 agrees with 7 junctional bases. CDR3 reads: CSVEFGVGGIYEQYF. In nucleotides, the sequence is TGCAGCGTTGAATTCGGGGTCGGGGGGATCTACGAGCAGTACTTC.